The T cell receptor beta chain described here comes from a study of blood T cell repertoires in COVID-19 (dated by TCRdb to 2018 to 2021). Regarding the research as a whole: Samples covering the acute and convalescent phases of COVID-19 were provided by collaborators in the United States, Italy and Spain. The repertoires were released in a freely available public database intended as a resource for research on the immune response to SARS-CoV-2. Subjects who had been exposed to COVID-19, were actively infected with it, or had recovered from it provided the deeply sampled blood TCRbeta repertoires that made up the dataset. The material from the prospective study consisted of cDNA or gDNA derived from T cells, B-cell-depleted T cells, or PBMCs. Samples came from the ongoing ImmuneRACE study (first 160 participants) plus 1,254 subjects from 6 global collaborators. Sample metadata almost always included a de-identified subject ID, COVID-19 status, age in years and sex. Where HLA class I and class II types were available, the types were taken from metadata supplied by the sample provider, not from assay-based typing.

Another Seattle source contributed samples from volunteer blood donors who had recovered from COVID-19. Whole blood was collected in K2EDTA tubes by collaborating institutions according to the institutions' own protocols. For TCRbeta analysis, collaborator samples were shipped as frozen whole blood, as isolated PBMCs, or as DNA extracted from either sample type. Results and caveats for the whole study, not just this receptor: Clinical and demographic metadata were provided uncurated, with the amount varying by source and participant.

TCRbeta CDR3 regions were amplified from genomic DNA by means of the immunoSEQ Assay, a bias-controlled multiplex PCR. The paper's data handling went like this. Nucleated cell counts per sample were estimated from amplification of reference gene primers within the assay. To quantify the absolute abundance of each unique TCRbeta CDR3 rearrangement, sequence reads were collapsed and filtered. Productive Simpson clonality was computed per sample as the square root of Simpson's diversity index over productive rearrangements. Not all clones reach the TCRdb copy of this immuneACCESS table, which keeps in-frame sequences only. Checked studies attribute under half of the gap to unresolved V genes and leave the rest unexplained. That table supplies the V and J calls and clone size; D and trimming were determined from the DNA. The sample table lists roughly 280,000 clones, approximately 87% of them with a count of one. Of the sample, about 4.5% is held by the ten largest clones.

On this clone: The target of this receptor is not known. No base quality values were provided; no much bigger clone lies one nucleotide off.

This sequence was found in a man aged 55 to 70 who had recovered from COVID-19. The specimen was peripheral blood.

The CDR3 amino acid sequence is: CASSPWTGSYGEQYF. The DNA sequence reads TGTGCCAGCAGCCCCTGGACAGGATCCTACGGCGAGCAGTACTTC. Recombination joined TRBV6-5 with TRBJ2-7; TRBD1 lines up with 7 middle nucleotides. V is cut back by 6 bases and J by 6 bases, with 14 bases in the junction unmatched. From the cysteine through the phenylalanine, the CDR3 covers 15 amino acids. Of all the DNA, just the CDR3 is kept, 45 bases in frame from base 1. Taken from the germline V gene, the CDR1 and CDR2 loops are MNHEY and SVGAGI.